This T cell receptor (beta chain) was retrieved from a study of cytomegalovirus exposure and HLA in healthy donors. Findings and caveats of the study: Earlier results showed most TCR beta V segments being productive about 87% or about 30% of the time. What was likely a sequencing artifact was a cluster of highly shared sequence variants. Altogether, 150 or so TCR beta chains were recorded as cytomegalovirus-associated.

PCR was performed using 60 Vbeta and 13 Jbeta primers. Method: immunoSEQ multiplex PCR; TCRdb's copy keeps in-frame clones and lacks some. Of about 140,000 clones listed, about 77% are singletons. This CDR3 comprises 17 residues. The germline V gene has CDR1 PRHDT and CDR2 FYEKMQ (reference sequence). Trimming cost V 3 bases and J 0 bases; bases outside gene matches: 5. This clone was detected only once. As yet, its antigen is unknown. Source material: PBMCs. This receptor was obtained from a female donor in good health and CMV-seronegative. This chain joins TRBV13 and TRBJ2-3, with TRBD2 matching over 11 bases. DNA of the CDR3: TGTGCCAGCAGCTTGGAGGGGACTAGCGGAAGCACAGATACGCAGTATTTT. Translating it yields CASSLEGTSGSTDTQYF.